This T cell receptor (beta chain) appears in the sequencing data of a study of blood T cell repertoires in COVID-19. Background on the study: Whether acute or convalescent, the COVID-19 samples came from the United States, Italy and Spain. In each case, the material was cDNA or gDNA derived from T cells, B-cell-depleted T cells, or PBMCs.

Methods used by the authors: Amplification of reference gene primers was used by the study to estimate nucleated cell counts. Assay used: immunoSEQ multiplex PCR; TCRdb lists only in-frame clones, some missing. V, J and clone size derive from that table, while D and trimming were established from the DNA sequence. The sample consists of about 150,000 clones, 75% to 90% of them appearing once. This clone was seen just once. The CDR3 extends over 17 amino acids. Germline values: CDR1 LGHDT, CDR2 YNNKEL (reference sequence). Trimming stripped 3 bases from V and 4 bases from J, with 21 bases between. What was sequenced was peripheral blood. V usage is TRBV3-1 (or the pseudogene TRBV3-2) and J usage is TRBJ1-2; D possibly corresponds to TRBD1 (5 bases). The clonotype was recovered from a woman aged 65 to 85 with acute or convalescent COVID-19. The CDR3 DNA sequence: TGTGCCAGCAGCCACTGCGGGGCAGGGCTGTTGTCCTATGGCTACACCTTC. Its protein is CASSHCGAGLLSYGYTF.